Sequencing of this T cell receptor (beta chain) was carried out in a study of blood T cell repertoires in COVID-19. Study context: There were acute and convalescent COVID-19 samples, and they came from the United States, Italy and Spain. PBMCs, B-cell-depleted T cells, or T cells were the source of the cDNA or gDNA that made up the material.

V shed 3 bases and J 7 bases; nucleotides not matched to a gene: 0. The CDR3 runs 12 residues. Germline loops: CDR1 SNHLY, CDR2 FYNNEI. This clone turned up a few times. Source study methods: Reference gene primers were amplified, and this amplification served to estimate nucleated cell counts. Assay used: immunoSEQ multiplex PCR; TCRdb lists only in-frame clones, some missing. V and J calls and clone size are copied from that table; D and trimming were computed from the DNA. The sample has about 250,000 clones, more than 65% seen once. This receptor was identified in a man aged 50 to 59 with active or convalescent COVID-19. Sequencing was performed on peripheral blood. The chain uses TRBV2 and TRBJ1-2; 9 positions match TRBD1. The CDR3 loop reads CASSETGGGYTF. The DNA for the CDR3 is TGTGCCAGCAGTGAGACAGGGGGTGGCTACACCTTC.